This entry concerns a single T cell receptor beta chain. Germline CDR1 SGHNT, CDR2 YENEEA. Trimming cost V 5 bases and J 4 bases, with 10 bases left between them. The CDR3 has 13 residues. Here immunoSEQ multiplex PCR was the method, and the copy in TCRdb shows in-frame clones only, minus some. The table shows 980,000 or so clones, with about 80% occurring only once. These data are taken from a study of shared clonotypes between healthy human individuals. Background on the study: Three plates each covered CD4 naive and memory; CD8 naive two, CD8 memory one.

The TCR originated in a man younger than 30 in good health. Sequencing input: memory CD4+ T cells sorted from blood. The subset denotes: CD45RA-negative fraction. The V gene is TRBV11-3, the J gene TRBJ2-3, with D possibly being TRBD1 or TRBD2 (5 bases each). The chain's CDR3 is CASSRDGSDTQYF. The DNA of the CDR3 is TGTGCCAGCAGCCGGGACGGTTCAGATACGCAGTATTTT.